This T cell receptor (beta chain) originates from a study of blood T cell repertoires in COVID-19. About the research overall: Some COVID-19 samples were acute and others convalescent; all came from the United States, Italy and Spain.

Original data processing: Amplification of reference gene primers was used by the study to estimate nucleated cell counts. Clones were read by immunoSEQ multiplex PCR, and TCRdb kept only the in-frame ones, dropping some. That table supplies the V and J calls and clone size; D and trimming were determined from the DNA. Of about 300,000 clones listed, roughly 86% are singletons. Participant-reported clinical history was the basis for cohort assignment. Within 2 weeks before study entry, exposed participants met a COVID-19 case. Germline V gene sequence: CDR1 MNHEY, CDR2 SVGEGT. The CDR3 extends over 14 amino acids. With 2 bases clipped from V and 6 bases from J, the junction kept 5 bases outside the gene matches.

The receptor's source is a woman aged 45-65 years who had been exposed to COVID-19. Sequencing was carried out using PBMCs or T cells enriched from blood (not recorded which). This chain joins TRBV6-2 or TRBV6-3 and TRBJ1-1; 8 positions match TRBD1. CDR3 in amino acids: CASSYSRGRAEAFF. The CDR3 region has the DNA TGTGCCAGCAGTTACAGCAGGGGGCGGGCTGAAGCTTTCTTT.